The table lists the clone carrying this T cell receptor (beta chain) with many counts. During its preparation, the TCRbeta library received unique molecular identifiers. Via MiXCR, TCRdb re-called the PCR reads, giving one row per CDR3 protein. The sample records more than 550,000 distinct CDR3 sequences, about 11% being singletons. These data are taken from a study of T-cell reconstitution after alpha-beta-depleted transplantation in children. The CDR3 consists of 11 residues. Trimming shortened V by 9 bases and J by 6 bases, and 12 bases separated the two germline ends. This chain joins TRBV12-3 or TRBV12-4 and TRBJ2-7; D unclear. This specimen consisted of PBMCs from the stem cell graft donor, obtained from the stem cell graft. This receptor was identified in a human donor who donated a stem cell graft to a child with acute myeloid leukemia. The CDR3 nucleotides are TGTGCCAGTGGGCCAAAACCCGAGCAGTACTTC. It codes for CASGPKPEQYF.